These 11 T cell receptor beta chains share one sample of origin, sequenced in a study of T cells in Graves' hyperthyroidism and ophthalmopathy. TCR beta CDR3 sequences were amplified from RNA transcripts. HTBI primers were the set used in a first-round RT-PCR of the TCR CDR3. Via MiXCR, TCRdb re-called the multiplex PCR reads, giving one row per CDR3 protein. The table lists 450,000 to 650,000 distinct CDR3 sequences, over 12% of them singletons. Input material: blood. Receptors originate from a woman younger than 35 with Graves' ophthalmopathy.

This clonotype was picked up many times. The chain couples TRBV2 to TRBJ2-1; possible D gene TRBD2, 5 bases. Trimming removed 0 bases at V and 9 bases at J, with 15 bases between. CDR3 length: 15 residues. CDR1 SNHLY and CDR2 FYNNEI come from the germline V gene. The CDR3 region is CASSEALTNRGEQFF. The CDR3 bases are TGTGCCAGCAGTGAAGCGTTGACTAATCGCGGTGAGCAGTTCTTC.

The table lists this clonotype with many counts. The gene calls are TRBV18 and TRBJ2-5; 8 nucleotides align to TRBD2. The CDR3 covers 15 residues. The ends lost 3 bases at V and 4 bases at J; junction bases unmatched: 7. Germline values: CDR1 KGHSH, CDR2 LQKENI. CDR3: CASSPVLAGGETQYF. For the CDR3, the DNA is TGTGCCAGCTCACCCGTCCTAGCGGGTGGAGAGACCCAGTACTTC.

This clonotype was recorded at least ten times. The chain couples TRBV7-3 to TRBJ2-1; a possible D gene is TRBD2 (5 bases). The germline V and J ends were trimmed by 2 bases and 1 base, with 12 bases remaining between them. CDR3 length equals 16 residues. Germline V gives CDR1 SGHTA, CDR2 FQGTGA. CDR3 DNA sequence: TGTGCCAGCAGCTTAGTGAGCGGAGTTTCCTACAATGAGCAGTTCTTC. It specifies CASSLVSGVSYNEQFF.

This clonotype was observed at least ten times. V and J are TRBV20-1 and TRBJ2-7; 9 bases fit TRBD1. Per germline, CDR1 DFQATT and CDR2 SNEGSKA (reference sequence). V was pared by 2 bases and J by 1 base, with 3 bases of the junction left unmatched. There are 14 residues in the CDR3. The CDR3 loop reads CSARRTGDSYEQYF. CDR3 bases: TGCAGTGCTAGACGGACAGGGGATTCCTACGAGCAGTACTTC.

This clonotype occurred many times. The chain employs TRBV18 and TRBJ2-5; no reliable D call. Trimming pared 0 bases from V and 2 bases from J, leaving 10 bases between. This CDR3 region has 15 residues. Germline lookup yields CDR1 KGHSH and CDR2 LQKENI. CDR3 bases: TGTGCCAGCTCACCACCCTCTCGGTCTCAAGAGACCCAGTACTTC. Its translation is CASSPPSRSQETQYF. Supplemented by reference TRBV18 and TRBJ2-5, the full variable domain reads NAGVMQNPRHLVRRRGQEARLRCSPMKGHSHVYWYRQLPEEGLKFMVYLQKENIIDESGMPKERFSAEFPKEGPSILRIQQVVRGDSAAYFCASSPPSRSQETQYFGPGTRLLVL.

The chain has TRBV9 and TRBJ2-7; 8 bases fit TRBD1. CDR3 length: 15 amino acids. The germline gives CDR1 SGDLS, CDR2 YYNGEE. With V trimmed by 0 bases and J by 3 bases, 5 bases remained unmatched. The CDR3, as DNA: TGTGCCAGCAGCGTAGCCGAAGGGACAGGCTACGAGCAGTACTTC. It encodes CASSVAEGTGYEQYF.

This sequence joins TRBV6-4 and TRBJ1-1; D ambiguous. Trimming stripped 6 bases from V and 7 bases from J, with 9 bases between. Germline V CDR1 and CDR2: MRHNA, SNTAGT. The CDR3 sequence is 11 residues long. CDR3 coding DNA: TGTGCCAGCAGAGGCAGGCGTGAAGCTTTCTTT. This translates into CASRGRREAFF.

This chain uses TRBV4-1 with TRBJ2-4; D might be TRBD2 (6 bases). V lost 1 base, J lost 0 bases, and 16 bases lay in between. Germline V gene data show CDR1 as MGHRA and CDR2 as YSYEKL. The CDR3 has 18 amino acids. CDR3 protein: CASSQVLGAGLAKNIQYF. The DNA of the CDR3 is TGCGCCAGCAGCCAAGTACTGGGAGCGGGTCTAGCCAAAAACATTCAGTACTTC.

This clonotype has just a few counts. J is TRBJ2-5 and V is TRBV10-1; 7 bases agree with TRBD2. CDR3 size: 13 residues. The germline gives CDR1 WNHNN, CDR2 SYGVQD (reference sequence). J was trimmed by 1 base and V by 4 bases; bases with no gene match: 0. The CDR3 DNA is TGCGCCAGCAGTGCGGGAGGCCAAGAGACCCAGTACTTC. The encoded protein is CASSAGGQETQYF.

This clonotype was seen many times. The chain recombines TRBV11-1 with TRBJ2-1, with TRBD1 as a possible D gene (6 bases). Germline values: CDR1 SGHAT, CDR2 FQDESV (reference sequence). The CDR3 has 14 residues. Trimming pared 0 bases from V and 4 bases from J, leaving 7 bases between. CDR3 loop: CASSLAGQYNEQFF. The CDR3 bases are TGTGCCAGCAGCTTAGCGGGACAATACAATGAGCAGTTCTTC.

This clonotype was counted between two and nine times. The chain links TRBV13 to TRBJ2-2; D may be TRBD1 (6 bases). The germline gives CDR1 PRHDT, CDR2 FYEKMQ (reference sequence). This CDR3 spans 15 amino acids. The V end lost 6 bases, the J end lost 2 bases, and 13 bases lay between the germline ends. CDR3 loop: CASRRTDVNTGELFF. The CDR3 nucleotides read TGTGCCAGCAGAAGGACAGATGTTAACACCGGGGAGCTGTTTTTT.